The clone carrying this T cell receptor (beta chain) was seen many times. The read comes to an end 3 residues before the CDR3 does, leaving the germline J gene to fill in the end. The sample is drawn from a study of T cell clonality in common variable immunodeficiency. V was clipped by 4 bases and J by 5 bases, with 15 bases between them. This CDR3 spans 14 amino acids. Germline V CDR1 and CDR2: SGHRS, YFSETQ. Repertoires were generated with immunoSEQ multiplex PCR, while TCRdb's copy carries only in-frame clones and drops some. Observed are roughly 57,000 clones, no singletons, with the top ten taking under 0.9%.

Sequencing was carried out using peripheral blood mononuclear cells. The sequence derives from a person between 18 and 75 years old in good health. The chain has TRBV5-1 and TRBJ2-5, with D possibly being TRBD1 (5 bases). The CDR3 here is CASSQVVGLETQYF. CDR3 bases read: TGCGCCAGCAGCCAGGTTGTGGGGCTGGAGACC.